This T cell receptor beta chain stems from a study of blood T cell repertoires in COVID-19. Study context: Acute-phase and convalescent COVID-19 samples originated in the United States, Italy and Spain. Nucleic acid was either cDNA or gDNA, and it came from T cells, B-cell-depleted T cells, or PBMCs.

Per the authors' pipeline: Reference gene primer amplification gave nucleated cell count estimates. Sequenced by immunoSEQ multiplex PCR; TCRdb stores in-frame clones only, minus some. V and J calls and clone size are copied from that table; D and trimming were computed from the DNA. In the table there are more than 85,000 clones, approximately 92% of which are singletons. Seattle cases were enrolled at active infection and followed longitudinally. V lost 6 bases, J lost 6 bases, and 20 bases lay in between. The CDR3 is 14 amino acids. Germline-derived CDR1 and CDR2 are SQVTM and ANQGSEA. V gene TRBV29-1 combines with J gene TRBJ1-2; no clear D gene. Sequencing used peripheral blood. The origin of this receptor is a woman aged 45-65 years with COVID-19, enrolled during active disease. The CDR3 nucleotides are TGCAGCGTCACAACCGGGAGGGAGGGCAATGGCTACACCTTC. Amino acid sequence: CSVTTGREGNGYTF.